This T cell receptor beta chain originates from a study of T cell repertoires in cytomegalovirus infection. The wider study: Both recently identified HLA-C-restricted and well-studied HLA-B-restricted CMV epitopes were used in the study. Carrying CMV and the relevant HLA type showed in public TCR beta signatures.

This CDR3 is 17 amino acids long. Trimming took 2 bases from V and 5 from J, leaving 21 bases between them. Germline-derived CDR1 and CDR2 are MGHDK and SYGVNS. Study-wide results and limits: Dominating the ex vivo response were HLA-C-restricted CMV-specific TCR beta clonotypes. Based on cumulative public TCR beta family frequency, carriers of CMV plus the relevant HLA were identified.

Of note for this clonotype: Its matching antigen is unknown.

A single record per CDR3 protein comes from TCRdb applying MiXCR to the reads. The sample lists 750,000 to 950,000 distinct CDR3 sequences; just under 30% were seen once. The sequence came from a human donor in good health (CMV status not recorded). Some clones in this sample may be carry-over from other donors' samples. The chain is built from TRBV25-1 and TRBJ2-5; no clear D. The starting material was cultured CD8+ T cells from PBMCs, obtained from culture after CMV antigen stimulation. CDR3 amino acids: CASSELIGDQLRETQYF. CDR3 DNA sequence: TGTGCCAGCAGTGAACTTATCGGTGATCAGTTAAGGGAGACCCAGTACTTC.